These 18 T cell receptor beta chains came from one sample sequenced in a study of regulatory T cells in long-lasting Graves disease. The time point is: persistent/refractory GD, antithyroid drugs over 5 years with positive TRAb. The TCR library was prepared using RNA isolated from PBMCs. Arm-PCR of CDR3 regions with iRepertoire HTBI primers generated TCR beta libraries. Using its own MiXCR run on the multiplex PCR reads, TCRdb lists one record per CDR3 protein. The repertoire includes hundreds of thousands of distinct CDR3 sequences, 20% of them detected once, and about 29% sits in the top ten. The starting material was peripheral blood mononuclear cells (PBMCs), obtained when the disease was refractory, from a patient treated with antithyroid drugs. These receptors came from a female donor with Graves disease.

This clonotype was counted between two and nine times. A much larger clone differs from this one at a single base, so this may be a read error. The chain recombines TRBV29-1 with TRBJ1-2; 10 nucleotides match TRBD1. The CDR3 length is 15 residues. Germline V gives CDR1 SQVTM, CDR2 ANQGSEA. In nucleotides, the CDR3 is TGCAGCGTGGAGGATAGGGGACAGGGGAACTATGACTACACCTTC. Protein: CSVEDRGQGNYDYTF.

This rearrangement joins TRBV10-3 to TRBJ1-1; D call uncertain. With 6 bases removed from V and 0 bases from J, the gap between germline ends came to 8 bases. CDR1 and CDR2 (germline): ENHRY, SYGVKD. The CDR3 totals 13 residues. In DNA, the CDR3 is TGTGCCATCAGCGGACGGATGAACACTGAAGCTTTCTTT. Translated: CAISGRMNTEAFF.

This clonotype showed up many times. CDR3 region: CSAREVSTEAFF. The CDR3 nucleotides read TGCAGTGCACGCGAGGTCAGCACTGAAGCTTTCTTT. The V call is TRBV20-1, the J call TRBJ1-1; D remains ambiguous. Germline V lookup: CDR1 DFQATT, CDR2 SNEGSKA (reference sequence). The CDR3 length is 12 residues. Trimming took off 6 bases at V and 4 bases at J, with 12 bases between the two ends.

This clonotype was counted many times. The rearrangement uses TRBV6-1 and TRBJ2-7; 9 nucleotides align to TRBD1. The CDR3 covers 14 residues. V was clipped by 5 bases and J by 3 bases; unmatched bases: 5. Germline V CDR1 and CDR2: MNHNS, SASEGT. The CDR3 DNA reads TGTGCCAGCAGTCAGGGGACAGGGAGCTACGAGCAGTACTTC. This sequence encodes CASSQGTGSYEQYF.

In this sample, this clonotype turned up many times. The chain couples TRBV12-3 or TRBV12-4 to TRBJ2-5; D uncertain. The CDR3 is 14 amino acids. The V end lost 3 bases, the J end lost 1 base, and 9 bases lay between the germline ends. CDR3 DNA sequence: TGTGCCAGCAGTTTGTTTTCAGCCCAAGAGACCCAGTACTTC. Its translation is CASSLFSAQETQYF.

The table lists this clonotype with many counts. The rearrangement links TRBV11-2 to TRBJ2-2; D is unclear. The V gene's germline CDR1 is SGHAT and CDR2 FQNNGV. CDR3 size: 15 residues. The V end was cut by 0 bases, the J end by 4 bases, with 9 bases between. This CDR3 reads CASSLEASSTGELFF. CDR3 DNA: TGTGCCAGCAGCTTAGAGGCGAGTAGCACCGGGGAGCTGTTTTTT. Looking up the rest from reference TRBV11-2 and TRBJ2-2 gives the full variable domain: EAGVAQSPRYKIIEKRQSVAFWCNPISGHATLYWYQQILGQGPKLLIQFQNNGVVDDSQLPKDRFSAERLKGVDSTLKIQPAKLEDSAVYLCASSLEASSTGELFFGEGSRLTVL.

This clonotype appeared a few times. This chain uses TRBV5-1 with TRBJ1-4; 7 positions agree with TRBD1. CDR1 is SGHRS, CDR2 YFSETQ, per germline. The CDR3 totals 13 residues. J was trimmed by 7 bases and V by 4 bases; bases with no gene match: 4. This CDR3 reads CASSGQAGEKLFF. The CDR3 DNA is TGCGCCAGCAGCGGACAGGCGGGTGAAAAACTGTTTTTT.

This clonotype was recorded at least ten times. The rearrangement links TRBV6-5 to TRBJ1-5; no clear D. Trimming removed 2 bases from V and 4 bases from J, with 9 bases in between. CDR1 is MNHEY, CDR2 SVGAGI, per germline. The CDR3 has 14 residues. The CDR3 DNA reads as TGTGCCAGCAGTTACGGGTGGGGAAATCAGCCCCAGCATTTT. Protein: CASSYGWGNQPQHF.

This clonotype was counted many times. The V gene is TRBV19, the J gene TRBJ2-5; maybe TRBD1 (6 bases). The CDR3 extends over 14 amino acids. Germline values: CDR1 LNHDA, CDR2 SQIVND (reference sequence). The V end was cut by 3 bases, the J end by 3 bases, with 11 bases between. CDR3 in amino acids: CASSIGQGKETQYF. DNA of the CDR3: TGTGCCAGTAGTATCGGGCAGGGGAAAGAGACCCAGTACTTC. Based on the CDR3 plus reference TRBV19 and TRBJ2-5, the full variable domain is DGGITQSPKYLFRKEGQNVTLSCEQNLNHDAMYWYRQDPGQGLRLIYYSQIVNDFQKGDIAEGYSVSREKKESFPLTVTSAQKNPTAFYLCASSIGQGKETQYFGPGTRLLVL.

This clonotype came up a few times. The rearrangement joins TRBV9 to TRBJ2-5; D is ambiguous. The CDR3 is 17 residues long. V dropped 0 bases and J dropped 4 bases, with 19 bases sitting between them. In germline, CDR1 is SGDLS, CDR2 YYNGEE. In nucleotides, the CDR3 is TGTGCCAGCAGCGTAGGCGATGGGCCCGTAGGGCGAGAGACCCAGTACTTC. It yields the protein CASSVGDGPVGRETQYF.

This clonotype came up many times. The V and J genes are TRBV10-3 and TRBJ2-2; possibly TRBD2 for D (6 bases). Germline CDR1 reads ENHRY; CDR2 reads SYGVKD. CDR3 length: 14 residues. V was shortened by 10 bases and J by 0 bases, with 12 bases between the two germline ends. The CDR3 loop reads CATSGTPNTGELFF. CDR3 nucleotides: TGTGCCACCTCCGGGACTCCGAACACCGGGGAGCTGTTTTTT.

The rearrangement links TRBV5-1 to TRBJ1-2, with a tentative D call TRBD1 (6 bases). The CDR3 contains 14 residues. Trimming took off 2 bases at V and 2 bases at J, with 10 bases between the two ends. The V gene's germline CDR1 is SGHRS and CDR2 YFSETQ. The CDR3 loop reads CASSLRTENYGYTF. In DNA, the CDR3 is TGCGCCAGCAGCTTACGGACAGAAAACTATGGCTACACCTTC.

Regarding this clonotype: A read error may explain this, as a much larger clone is one base away. The chain recombines TRBV20-1 with TRBJ2-7, with TRBD2 as a possible D gene (6 bases). The CDR3 loop spans 13 amino acids. CDR1 and CDR2 (germline): DFQATT, SNEGSKA (reference sequence). CDR3 DNA sequence: TGCAGTGCTAGTACCGGGGGTGCATACGAGCAGCACTTC. Residues: CSASTGGAYEQHF.

This clonotype was counted between two and nine times. Being one base from a much bigger clone, this may be a read error. The gene calls are TRBV12-3 or TRBV12-4 and TRBJ2-5; 7 nucleotides match TRBD2. The length of the CDR3 is 13 residues. V dropped 7 bases and J dropped 9; count of bases not matched to a gene: 11. The CDR3: CASTPGGTEAQYF. CDR3 nucleotides: TGTGCCAGCACCCCGGGAGGAACGGAGGCCCAGTACTTC.

The chain carries TRBV19 and TRBJ1-1; D may be TRBD1 (5 bases). CDR3 size: 13 residues. The germline V gene has CDR1 LNHDA and CDR2 SQIVND (reference sequence). Between the trimmed V and J ends, which lost 9 bases and 0 bases, there was a span of 11 bases. The CDR3 loop is CASSGALNTEAFF. The DNA for the CDR3 is TGTGCCAGCTCCGGGGCCCTGAACACTGAAGCTTTCTTT.

The chain recombines TRBV14 with TRBJ1-2; no clear D. Between the trimmed V and J ends, which lost 1 base and 7 bases, there was a span of 10 bases. Germline CDR1 SGHDN, CDR2 FVKESK. This CDR3 is built from 13 residues. The CDR3 protein is CASSQGPGSGYTF. The CDR3 nucleotides are TGTGCCAGCAGCCAAGGCCCGGGATCTGGCTACACCTTC.

There are a few counts of this clonotype. The V gene is TRBV11-2, the J gene TRBJ2-3, with D possibly being TRBD1 (5 bases). Germline CDR1 and CDR2: SGHAT and FQNNGV. The CDR3 runs 17 residues. V was pared by 1 base and J by 2 bases, with 16 bases between. The CDR3 nucleotides are TGTGCCAGCAGCTTAGGGCCGCAGGGTCCGACCACAGATACGCAGTATTTT. Translated, it gives CASSLGPQGPTTDTQYF.

To note about this clonotype: This clone may be a read error of a much larger clone one base away. The chain recombines TRBV7-9 with TRBJ1-1; maybe TRBD1 (5 bases). V gave up 8 bases and J gave up 1 base, with 17 bases separating them. Germline CDR1 reads SEHNR; CDR2 reads FQNEAQ (reference sequence). The CDR3 spans 15 residues. This chain's CDR3 is CASLGAAITNTEAFF. The CDR3 DNA is TGTGCCAGCTTAGGGGCCGCCATTACGAACACTGAAGCTTTCTTT.